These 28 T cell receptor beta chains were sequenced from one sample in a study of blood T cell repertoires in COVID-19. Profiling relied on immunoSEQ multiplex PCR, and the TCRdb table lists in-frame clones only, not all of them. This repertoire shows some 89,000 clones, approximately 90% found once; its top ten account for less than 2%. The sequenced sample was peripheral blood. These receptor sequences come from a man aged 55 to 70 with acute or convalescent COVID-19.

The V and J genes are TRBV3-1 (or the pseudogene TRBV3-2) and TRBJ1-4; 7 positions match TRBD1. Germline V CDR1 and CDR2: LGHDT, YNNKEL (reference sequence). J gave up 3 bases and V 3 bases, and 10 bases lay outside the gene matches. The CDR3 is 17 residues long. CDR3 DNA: TGTGCCAGCAGCCATCGAGCCCTCGGGACAGCTAATGAAAAACTGTTTTTT. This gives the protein CASSHRALGTANEKLFF.

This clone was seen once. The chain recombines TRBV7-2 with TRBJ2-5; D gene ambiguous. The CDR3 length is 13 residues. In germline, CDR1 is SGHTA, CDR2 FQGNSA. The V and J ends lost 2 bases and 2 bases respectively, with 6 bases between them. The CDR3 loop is CASSLNRQETQYF. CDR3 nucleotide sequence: TGTGCCAGCAGCTTAAATCGGCAAGAGACCCAGTACTTC.

In DNA form, the CDR3 reads TGTGCCAGCAGTACAGGGGGGAGCTCCTACGAGCAGTACTTC. Translated: CASSTGGSSYEQYF. The chain joins TRBV6-5 to TRBJ2-7, with TRBD1 matching 8 bases. V gave up 5 bases and J gave up 0 bases; unmatched junction bases: 3. CDR1 is MNHEY and CDR2 is SVGAGI in the germline V gene. CDR3 length: 14 residues.

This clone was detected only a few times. As DNA, the CDR3 is TGTGCCAGCAGTCCCACGACAGGGGGCAGAGGTGAAAAACTGTTTTTT. Protein product: CASSPTTGGRGEKLFF. V is TRBV6-6 and J is TRBJ1-4; 10 bases are a match to TRBD1. This CDR3 has 16 amino acids. V shed 5 bases and J 7 bases; nucleotides not matched to a gene: 10. Germline lookup yields CDR1 MNHNY and CDR2 SVGAGI (reference sequence).

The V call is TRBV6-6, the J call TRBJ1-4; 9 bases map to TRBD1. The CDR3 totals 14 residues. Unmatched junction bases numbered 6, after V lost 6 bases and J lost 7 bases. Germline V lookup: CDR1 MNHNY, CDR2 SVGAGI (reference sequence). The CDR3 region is CASSRQGEAEKLFF. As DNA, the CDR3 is TGTGCCAGCAGCCGACAGGGGGAGGCTGAAAAACTGTTTTTT.

In DNA, the CDR3 is TGTGCCAGCAGCGTAAAGGGGGGGGTTGATGAGCAGTTCTTC. Protein sequence: CASSVKGGVDEQFF. This sequence joins TRBV4-2 and TRBJ2-1; a weak D match, TRBD2 (7 bases). The V gene lost 5 bases and the J gene lost 8 bases, with 16 bases spanning the gap. Looked up from germline, CDR1 is LGHNA and CDR2 is YNFKEQ. CDR3 length equals 14 residues.

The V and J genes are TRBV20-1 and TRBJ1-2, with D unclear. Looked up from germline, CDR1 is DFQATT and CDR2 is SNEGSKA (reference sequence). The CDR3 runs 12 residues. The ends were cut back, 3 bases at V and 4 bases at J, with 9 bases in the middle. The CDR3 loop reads CSASYLAYGYTF. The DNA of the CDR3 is TGCAGTGCTAGTTATCTGGCCTATGGCTACACCTTC.

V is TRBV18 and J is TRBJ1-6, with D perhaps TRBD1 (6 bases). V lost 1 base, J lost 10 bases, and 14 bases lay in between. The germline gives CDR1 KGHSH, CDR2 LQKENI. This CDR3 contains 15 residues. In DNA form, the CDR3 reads TGTGCCAGCTCACCACGACAGGAGCGGAGCTCACCCCTCCACTTT. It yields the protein CASSPRQERSSPLHF.

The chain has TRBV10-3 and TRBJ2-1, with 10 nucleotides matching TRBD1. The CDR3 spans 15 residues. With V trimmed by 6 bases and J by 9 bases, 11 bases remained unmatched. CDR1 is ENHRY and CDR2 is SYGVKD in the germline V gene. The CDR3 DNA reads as TGTGCCATCAGCGTGGTACGGACAGGGGGTACTGAGCAGTTCTTC. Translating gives CAISVVRTGGTEQFF.

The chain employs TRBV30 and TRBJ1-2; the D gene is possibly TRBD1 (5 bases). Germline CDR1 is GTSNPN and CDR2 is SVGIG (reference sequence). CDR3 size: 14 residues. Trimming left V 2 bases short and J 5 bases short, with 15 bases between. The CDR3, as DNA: TGTGCCTGGAGTAGAATGGCAGGGCGGTATGGCTACACCTTC. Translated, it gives CAWSRMAGRYGYTF.

The CDR3 loop is CASSYRENYGYTF. The CDR3 coding sequence is TGTGCCAGCAGTTACCGGGAGAACTATGGCTACACCTTC. The chain is built from TRBV6-5 and TRBJ1-2; D gene ambiguous. Per germline, CDR1 MNHEY and CDR2 SVGAGI. With 2 bases removed from V and 2 bases from J, the gap between germline ends came to 6 bases. The CDR3 sequence is 13 residues long.

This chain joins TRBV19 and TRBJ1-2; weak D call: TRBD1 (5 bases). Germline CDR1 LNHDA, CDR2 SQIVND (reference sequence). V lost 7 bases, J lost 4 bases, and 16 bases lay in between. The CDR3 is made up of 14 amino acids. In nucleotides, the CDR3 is TGTGCCAGTACCCCCGGGGGGAACGCCTATGGCTACACCTTC. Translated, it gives CASTPGGNAYGYTF. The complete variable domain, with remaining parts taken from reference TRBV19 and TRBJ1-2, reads DGGITQSPKYLFRKEGQNVTLSCEQNLNHDAMYWYRQDPGQGLRLIYYSQIVNDFQKGDIAEGYSVSREKKESFPLTVTSAQKNPTAFYLCASTPGGNAYGYTFGSGTRLTVV.

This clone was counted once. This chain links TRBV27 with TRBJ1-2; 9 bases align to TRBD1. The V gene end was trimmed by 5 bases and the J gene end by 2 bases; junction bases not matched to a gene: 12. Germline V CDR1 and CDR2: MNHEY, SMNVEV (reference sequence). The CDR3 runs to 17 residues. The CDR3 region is CASSPRQGGFPNYGYTF. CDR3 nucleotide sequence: TGTGCCAGCAGTCCTCGACAGGGGGGCTTCCCAAACTATGGCTACACCTTC.

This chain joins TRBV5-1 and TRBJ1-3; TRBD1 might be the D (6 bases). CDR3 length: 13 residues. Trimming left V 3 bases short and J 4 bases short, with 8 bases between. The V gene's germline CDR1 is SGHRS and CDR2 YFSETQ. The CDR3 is CASSYTGGNTIYF. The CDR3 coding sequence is TGCGCCAGCAGCTATACAGGGGGAAACACCATATATTTT.

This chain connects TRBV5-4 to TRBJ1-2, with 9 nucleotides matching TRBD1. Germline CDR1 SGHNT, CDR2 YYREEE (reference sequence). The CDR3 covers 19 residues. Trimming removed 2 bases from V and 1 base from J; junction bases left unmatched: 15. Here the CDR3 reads CASSFPQTGGLGLNYGYTF. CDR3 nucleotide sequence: TGTGCCAGCAGCTTCCCGCAGACAGGGGGGTTGGGCCTTAACTATGGCTACACCTTC.

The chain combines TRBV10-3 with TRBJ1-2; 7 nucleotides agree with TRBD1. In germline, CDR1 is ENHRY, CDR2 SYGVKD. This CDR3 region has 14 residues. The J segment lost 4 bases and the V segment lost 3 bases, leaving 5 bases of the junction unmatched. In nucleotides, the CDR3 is TGTGCCATCAGTGAACAGGGGAACTCCTATGGCTACACCTTC. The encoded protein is CAISEQGNSYGYTF.

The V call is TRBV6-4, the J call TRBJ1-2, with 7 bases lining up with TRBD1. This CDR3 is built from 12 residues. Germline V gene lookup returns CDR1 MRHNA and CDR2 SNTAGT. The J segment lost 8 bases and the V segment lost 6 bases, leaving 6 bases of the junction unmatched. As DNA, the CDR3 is TGTGCCAGCAGACAAGACAGGGAAGGCTACACCTTC. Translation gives CASRQDREGYTF.

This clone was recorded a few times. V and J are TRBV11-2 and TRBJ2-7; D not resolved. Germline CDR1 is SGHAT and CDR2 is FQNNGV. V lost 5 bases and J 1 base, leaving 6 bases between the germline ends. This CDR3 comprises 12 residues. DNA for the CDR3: TGTGCCAGCAGCGGAGATTCCTACGAGCAGTACTTC. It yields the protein CASSGDSYEQYF. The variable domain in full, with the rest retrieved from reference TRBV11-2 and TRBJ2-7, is EAGVAQSPRYKIIEKRQSVAFWCNPISGHATLYWYQQILGQGPKLLIQFQNNGVVDDSQLPKDRFSAERLKGVDSTLKIQPAKLEDSAVYLCASSGDSYEQYFGPGTRLTVT.

Here the CDR3 reads CASSLGGRGSGEAFF. The CDR3 DNA follows: TGTGCCAGCAGCTTAGGGGGGCGAGGGTCCGGTGAAGCTTTCTTT. V gene TRBV7-6 combines with J gene TRBJ1-1; weak D call: TRBD1 (6 bases). The V end lost 1 base, the J end lost 7 bases, and 16 bases lay between the germline ends. Germline loops: CDR1 SGHVS, CDR2 FNYEAQ. CDR3 length: 15 residues.

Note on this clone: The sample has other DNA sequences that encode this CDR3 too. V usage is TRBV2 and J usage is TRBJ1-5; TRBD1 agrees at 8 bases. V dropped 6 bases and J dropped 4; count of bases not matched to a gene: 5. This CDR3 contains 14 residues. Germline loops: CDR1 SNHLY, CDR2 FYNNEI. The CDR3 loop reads CASRGQGNNQPQHF. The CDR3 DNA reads TGTGCCAGCAGAGGACAGGGCAATAATCAGCCCCAGCATTTT.

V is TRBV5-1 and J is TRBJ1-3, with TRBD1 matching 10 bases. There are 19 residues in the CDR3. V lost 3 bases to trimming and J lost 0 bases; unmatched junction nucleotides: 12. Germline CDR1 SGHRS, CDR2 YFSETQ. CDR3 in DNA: TGCGCCAGCAGCTCAACACCTGGACAGGGGGTTGTCTCTGGAAACACCATATATTTT. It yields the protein CASSSTPGQGVVSGNTIYF.

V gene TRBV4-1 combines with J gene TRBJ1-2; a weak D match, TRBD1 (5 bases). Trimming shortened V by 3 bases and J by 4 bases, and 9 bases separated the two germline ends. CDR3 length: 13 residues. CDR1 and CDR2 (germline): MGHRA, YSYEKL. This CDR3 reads CASSHRASYGYTF. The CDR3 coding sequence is TGCGCCAGCAGCCACAGGGCGAGCTATGGCTACACCTTC.

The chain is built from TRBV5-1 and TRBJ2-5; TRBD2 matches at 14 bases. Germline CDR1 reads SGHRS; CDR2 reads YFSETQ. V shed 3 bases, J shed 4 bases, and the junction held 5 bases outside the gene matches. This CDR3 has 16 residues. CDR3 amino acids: CASSYGTSGGGETQYF. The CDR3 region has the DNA TGCGCCAGCAGCTACGGGACTAGCGGGGGCGGAGAGACCCAGTACTTC.

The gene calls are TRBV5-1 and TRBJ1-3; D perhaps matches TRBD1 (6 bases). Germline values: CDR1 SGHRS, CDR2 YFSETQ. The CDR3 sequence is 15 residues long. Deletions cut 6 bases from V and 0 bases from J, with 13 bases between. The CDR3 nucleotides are TGCGCCAGCACTCAACAGGGCCTCTCTGGAAACACCATATATTTT. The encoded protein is CASTQQGLSGNTIYF.

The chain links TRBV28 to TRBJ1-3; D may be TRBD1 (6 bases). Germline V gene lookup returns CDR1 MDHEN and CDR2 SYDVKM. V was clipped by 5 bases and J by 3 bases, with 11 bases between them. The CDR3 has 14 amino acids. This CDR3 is CASSPRTDGNTIYF. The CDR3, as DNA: TGTGCCAGCAGTCCCCGGACAGATGGAAACACCATATATTTT.

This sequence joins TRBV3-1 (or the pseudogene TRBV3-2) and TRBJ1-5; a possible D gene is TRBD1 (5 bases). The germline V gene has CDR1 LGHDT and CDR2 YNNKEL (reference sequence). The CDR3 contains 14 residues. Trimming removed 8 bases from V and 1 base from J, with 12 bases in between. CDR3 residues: CASSGGVSNQPQHF. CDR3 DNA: TGTGCCAGCTCCGGGGGGGTCAGCAATCAGCCCCAGCATTTT.

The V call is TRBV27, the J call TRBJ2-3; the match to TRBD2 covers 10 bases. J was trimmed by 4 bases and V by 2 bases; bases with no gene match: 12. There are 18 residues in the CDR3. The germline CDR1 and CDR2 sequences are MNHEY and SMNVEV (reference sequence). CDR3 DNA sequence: TGTGCCAGCAGTTTACGGCTAGCGGGGGTCGTACGCGCAGATACGCAGTATTTT. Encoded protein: CASSLRLAGVVRADTQYF.

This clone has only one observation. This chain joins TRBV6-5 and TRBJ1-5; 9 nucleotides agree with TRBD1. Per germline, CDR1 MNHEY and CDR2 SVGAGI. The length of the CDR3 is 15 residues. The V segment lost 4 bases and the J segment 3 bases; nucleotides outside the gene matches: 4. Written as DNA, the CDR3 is TGTGCCAGCAGTTGGGACAGGGTCTACAATCAGCCCCAGCATTTT. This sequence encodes CASSWDRVYNQPQHF.